This T cell receptor beta chain was found in a study of blood T cell repertoires in COVID-19. About the study: COVID-19 samples from acute and convalescent phases originated in the United States, Italy and Spain. PBMCs, B-cell-depleted T cells, or T cells provided the cDNA or gDNA that made up the material.

The ends lost 5 bases at V and 2 bases at J; junction bases unmatched: 4. The CDR3 loop spans 15 amino acids. The germline V gene has CDR1 SEHNR and CDR2 FQNEAQ (reference sequence). This clone was counted only a few times. Original analysis: For nucleated cells, counts were estimated from reference gene primer amplification. This table comes from immunoSEQ multiplex PCR, and its TCRdb copy is limited to in-frame clones, with some not included. From that table come the V and J calls and clone size; the DNA was used to work out D and trimming. The sample records tens of thousands of clones, approximately 86% being singletons.

The source is a man between 50 and 59 years old with active COVID-19. The sequencing input was peripheral blood. The chain links TRBV7-9 to TRBJ2-7, with 12 bases identical to TRBD2. DNA for the CDR3: TGTGCCAGCAGCAAGCGGACTAGCGGGACCTACGAGCAGTACTTC. Its protein product is CASSKRTSGTYEQYF. The variable domain in full, completed from reference TRBV7-9 and TRBJ2-7, reads DTGVSQNPRHKITKRGQNVTFRCDPISEHNRLYWYRQTLGQGPEFLTYFQNEAQLEKSRLLSDRFSAERPKGSFSTLEIQRTEQGDSAMYLCASSKRTSGTYEQYFGPGTRLTVT.